Each of the 13 T cell receptor beta chains below was sequenced from the same sample in a study of blood T cells in healthy people across ages. The authors ran a second PCR of about 7 to 12 cycles using a sample-barcoded 5' primer and a J-beta primer mix. TCRdb independently ran MiXCR on the 5' RACE reads; one entry per CDR3 protein. The sample includes about 720,000 distinct CDR3 sequences, 22% of them seen just once. The material sequenced was blood. All receptors derive from a man aged 65 to 79 in good health.

The V call is TRBV5-1, the J call TRBJ2-1; TRBD2 aligns across 11 bases. The V gene's germline CDR1 is SGHRS and CDR2 YFSETQ. J lost 4 bases, V lost 2 bases, and 8 bases had no gene match. There are 17 residues in the CDR3. The CDR3 sequence: CASSLTSGGHLYNEQFF. CDR3 coding DNA: TGCGCCAGCAGCTTAACTAGCGGGGGACACCTTTACAATGAGCAGTTCTTC. The full variable domain, in which reference TRBV5-1 and TRBJ2-1 provide the parts outside the CDR3, is KAGVTQTPRYLIKTRGQQVTLSCSPISGHRSVSWYQQTPGQGLQFLFEYFSETQRNKGNFPGRFSGRQFSNSRSEMNVSTLELGDSALYLCASSLTSGGHLYNEQFFGPGTRLTVL.

CDR3 sequence: CASSIPGTSGRTETQYF. The DNA for the CDR3 is TGTGCCAGTAGTATCCCCGGGACTAGCGGGAGAACAGAGACCCAGTACTTC. V gene TRBV19 combines with J gene TRBJ2-5, with 14 bases fitting TRBD2. The ends lost 3 bases at V and 4 bases at J; junction bases unmatched: 7. From germline, CDR1 is LNHDA and CDR2 SQIVND (reference sequence). The CDR3 consists of 17 residues.

J is TRBJ1-2 and V is TRBV25-1, with a tentative D call TRBD1 (5 bases). The CDR3 consists of 13 residues. The germline V gene has CDR1 MGHDK and CDR2 SYGVNS. The germline V and J ends were trimmed by 6 bases and 8 bases, with 16 bases remaining between them. The CDR3 nucleotides are TGTGCCAGCAGGGCGGGCAGGACAAAGGGCTACACCTTC. As protein: CASRAGRTKGYTF.

The V call is TRBV11-3, the J call TRBJ2-3; D might be TRBD1 or TRBD2, each matching 5 bases. The germline gives CDR1 SGHNT, CDR2 YENEEA. Trimming shortened V by 7 bases and J by 7 bases, and 12 bases separated the two germline ends. The CDR3 spans 12 residues. The CDR3 loop reads CASNRWGNTQYF. For the CDR3, the DNA is TGTGCCAGCAACAGATGGGGGAATACGCAGTATTTT.

This clonotype has just a few counts. This sequence joins TRBV5-1 and TRBJ2-3; tentative D call: TRBD1 (6 bases). This CDR3 comprises 16 residues. V was shortened by 2 bases and J by 0 bases, with 13 bases between the two germline ends. CDR1 and CDR2 (germline): SGHRS, YFSETQ. CDR3 in amino acids: CASSLDGQLSTDTQYF. Here the CDR3 DNA reads TGCGCCAGCAGCTTAGACGGACAGCTAAGCACAGATACGCAGTATTTT.

This clonotype appeared a few times. The CDR3 loop reads CASRRGTNLNTGELFF. DNA of the CDR3: TGTGCCAGCAGACGCGGGACGAATTTAAACACCGGGGAGCTGTTTTTT. The V call is TRBV12-3 or TRBV12-4, the J call TRBJ2-2, with D tentatively TRBD2 (6 bases). V was cut by 6 bases and J by 2 bases, with 16 bases left in between. CDR3 size: 16 residues.

The chain recombines TRBV28 with TRBJ2-1; possible D gene TRBD2, 5 bases. V lost 6 bases and J lost 9, with 15 bases in between. The CDR3 runs 13 residues. Germline CDR1 and CDR2: MDHEN and SYDVKM. The CDR3 DNA follows: TGTGCCAGCAGAGTCCGCGATAGCGCTGAGCAGTTCTTC. Its translation is CASRVRDSAEQFF.

Only a few counts were recorded for this clonotype. The J gene is TRBJ1-1, the V gene TRBV20-1; D remains ambiguous. V lost 0 bases to trimming and J lost 3 bases, with 5 bases between them. CDR1 is DFQATT, CDR2 SNEGSKA, per germline (reference sequence). The CDR3 consists of 12 residues. Written as DNA, the CDR3 is TGCAGTGCTAGAGAGCCAGACACTGAAGCTTTCTTT. Its translation is CSAREPDTEAFF.

This clonotype was seen only a few times. For the CDR3, the DNA is TGTGCCAGCAGACCCGCCGGGACCTGGGATGGCTACACCTTC. This encodes CASRPAGTWDGYTF. V and J are TRBV11-2 and TRBJ1-2, with D tentatively TRBD1 (5 bases). V was shortened by 6 bases and J by 6 bases, with 17 bases between the two germline ends. The CDR3 totals 14 residues. Germline loops: CDR1 SGHAT, CDR2 FQNNGV.

The chain carries TRBV7-8 and TRBJ1-5, with D unclear. CDR3 length: 13 residues. Per germline, CDR1 SGHVS and CDR2 FQNEAQ. V lost 10 bases to trimming and J lost 2 bases, with 12 bases between them. CDR3 loop: CAMALAGNQPQHF. The CDR3 coding sequence is TGTGCCATGGCGTTGGCGGGCAATCAGCCCCAGCATTTT.

This clonotype has just a few counts. J is TRBJ2-3 and V is TRBV7-9; D is possibly TRBD2 (7 bases). The CDR3 length is 12 residues. Germline V gives CDR1 SEHNR, CDR2 FQNEAQ (reference sequence). Trimming cost V 3 bases and J 14 bases, with 15 bases left between them. CDR3 protein: CASSLGGAPPYF. Written as DNA, the CDR3 is TGTGCCAGCAGCTTGGGGGGGGCTCCACCGTATTTT.

The gene calls are TRBV20-1 and TRBJ2-3, with TRBD2 identical over 7 bases. The J segment lost 4 bases and the V segment lost 2 bases, leaving 3 bases of the junction unmatched. Germline V CDR1 and CDR2: DFQATT, SNEGSKA (reference sequence). The CDR3 contains 13 residues. CDR3 protein: CSARSLAADTQYF. DNA for the CDR3: TGCAGTGCTAGATCTCTAGCGGCAGATACGCAGTATTTT.

The chain has TRBV2 and TRBJ2-2; D remains unclear. The length of the CDR3 is 15 residues. With 6 bases removed from V and 3 bases from J, the gap between germline ends came to 14 bases. In germline, CDR1 is SNHLY, CDR2 FYNNEI. In DNA, the CDR3 is TGTGCCAGCAGGCGCAGTGACACCTACACCGGGGAGCTGTTTTTT. The encoded protein is CASRRSDTYTGELFF.